Listed below are T cell receptor beta chains from one sample, sequenced in a study of cytomegalovirus exposure and HLA in healthy donors. Clones were sequenced by immunoSEQ multiplex PCR, and TCRdb holds only the in-frame ones, with some missing. The table lists fewer than 70,000 clones, about 80% of them singletons, with over 3% in the top ten. Sequenced: PBMCs. Receptor source: a woman aged 40 to 50 in good health and CMV-seronegative. CDR3s include the opening cysteine and the closing phenylalanine or tryptophan. D genes are given only for firm matches. Where a row states a size, it is once, few, many or the class of an expanded clone; other rows omit it.

len	j_gene	v_gene	d_gene	abundance	CDR3nt	CDR3aa
11	TRBJ1-2	TRBV7-8	NA	NA	TGTGCCAGCAGCGCAGCGGGGGTTGAGTCCTTC	CASSAAGVESF
18	TRBJ1-1	TRBV28	NA	NA	TGTGCCAGCAGTCCTATAACAGGGAAATCTTATTCGAACACTGAAGCTTTCTTT	CASSPITGKSYSNTEAFF
14	TRBJ1-4	TRBV2	NA	once	TGTGCCAGCAGTCGGGCAGGGCGAAGTGAAAAACTGTTTTTT	CASSRAGRSEKLFF
14	TRBJ1-2	TRBV28	TRBD1	once	TGTGCCAGCAGACCCGGACAGGGAACAGATGGCTACACCTTC	CASRPGQGTDGYTF
13	TRBJ1-5	TRBV30	NA	NA	TGTGCCTGGAGTCCCCAGGTGAATCAGCCCCAGCATTTT	CAWSPQVNQPQHF
15	TRBJ1-2	TRBV29-1	NA	NA	TGCAGCGCGTTGGGTTGGGAGAAAGATAACTATGGCTACACCTTC	CSALGWEKDNYGYTF
13	TRBJ2-7	TRBV7-2	TRBD2	few	TGTGCCAGCCGCCGAGCGGGGGCCTACGAGCAGTACTTC	CASRRAGAYEQYF
14	TRBJ2-7	TRBV27	TRBD2	NA	TGTGCCAGCAGGGACAGCGGGGGGACCTACGAGCAGTACTTC	CASRDSGGTYEQYF
17	TRBJ2-1	TRBV5-1	TRBD2	NA	TGCGCCAGCAGCTTGCTTCCGGGAGGGATAAAAAACAATGAGCAGTTCTTC	CASSLLPGGIKNNEQFF
19	TRBJ2-6	TRBV7-9	NA	NA	TGTGCCAGCAGCTTTAAGGACAAAACCTCGCTATCTGGGGCCAACGTCCTGACTTTC	CASSFKDKTSLSGANVLTF
19	TRBJ2-7	TRBV30	TRBD1	NA	TGTGCCTGGAGTGGGGGGGTCTCGGCAGGGGGCTTCCTACCCTACGAGCAGTACTTC	CAWSGGVSAGGFLPYEQYF
16	TRBJ2-7	TRBV5-6	NA	NA	TGTGCCAGCAGCACCAATACAGGGCCAAACTTCTACGAGCAGTACTTC	CASSTNTGPNFYEQYF
14	TRBJ1-5	TRBV19	NA	NA	TGTGCCAGTAGTCAGGGGAGAAGCAATCAGCCCCAGCATTTT	CASSQGRSNQPQHF
15	TRBJ2-5	TRBV7-2	TRBD1	NA	TGTGCCAGCAGCTTAACAGGGGGCGACTTGGAGACCCAGTACTTC	CASSLTGGDLETQYF
14	TRBJ2-7	TRBV10-3	TRBD2	once	TGTGCCATCACCCCCCAGCGGGAGTCCGCCGAGCAGTACTTC	CAITPQRESAEQYF
16	TRBJ1-1	TRBV19	TRBD1	NA	TGTGCCAGTAGTCTCGGACAGGGGGCAGTCGGCACTGAAGCTTTCTTT	CASSLGQGAVGTEAFF
15	TRBJ2-7	TRBV27	TRBD2	NA	TGTGCCAGCAGTTTATTTCCAGCGGGAGCCTACGAGCAGTACTTC	CASSLFPAGAYEQYF
15	TRBJ2-1	TRBV5-1	TRBD2	NA	TGCGCCAGCAGCCCTAGCGGGAGTGGTTACCATGAGCAGTTCTTC	CASSPSGSGYHEQFF
14	TRBJ2-7	TRBV6-5	TRBD1	NA	TGTGCCAGCAGTTACCGACAGGGGGGATACGAGCAGTACTTC	CASSYRQGGYEQYF
15	TRBJ2-7	TRBV5-4	NA	NA	TGTGCCAGCAGCTTGAGCGGGACAGGCTTGGGCGAGCAGTACTTC	CASSLSGTGLGEQYF
15	TRBJ2-7	TRBV9	TRBD2	NA	TGTGCCAGCAGCGTAGGTGCAGCGGGAGAATACGAGCAGTACTTC	CASSVGAAGEYEQYF
16	TRBJ2-5	TRBV5-4	TRBD2	NA	TGTGCCAGCAGCTCGGGACTAGCGGGAGGGGCAGAGACCCAGTACTTC	CASSSGLAGGAETQYF
16	TRBJ1-2	TRBV7-9	TRBD1	NA	TGTGCCAGCAGCTTAGGTACAGGGGGCGCGAAGGAGGGCTACACCTTC	CASSLGTGGAKEGYTF
15	TRBJ2-7	TRBV19	TRBD2	NA	TGTGCCAGTAGTAGTGAGTCTAGCGGGAGCTACGAGCAGTACTTC	CASSSESSGSYEQYF
14	TRBJ1-2	TRBV2	TRBD1	NA	TGTGCCAGCAGTAATCCAGGGGGTAGCTATGGCTACACCTTC	CASSNPGGSYGYTF
13	TRBJ2-7	TRBV11-2	NA	NA	TGTGCCAGCAGCAGGGGCAGGAGCTACGAGCAGTACTTC	CASSRGRSYEQYF
14	TRBJ2-7	TRBV5-5	NA	NA	TGTGCCAGCAGCTTGCAAGAGGGAATGAACGAGCAGTACTTC	CASSLQEGMNEQYF
17	TRBJ2-4	TRBV7-2	TRBD1	NA	TGTGCCAGCAGCTTAGTTGGTAGGGGGCGGTTTTTGAACATTCAGTACTTC	CASSLVGRGRFLNIQYF
12	TRBJ1-1	TRBV7-9	NA	NA	TGTTCCAGCTCGCCGGGGGACACTGAAGCTTTCTTT	CSSSPGDTEAFF
13	TRBJ1-1	TRBV7-2	TRBD1	NA	TGTGCCAGCAGCCAGGGACAGACCCTTGAAGCTTTCTTT	CASSQGQTLEAFF
15	TRBJ1-5	TRBV6-1	TRBD1	NA	TGTGCCAGCTCGCGGGGCCGACAGGGACGTCAGCCCCAGCATTTT	CASSRGRQGRQPQHF